A selection of T cell receptor beta chains follows, all from one sample in a study of T-cell memory formation after mild COVID-19. One entry per CDR3 protein, called by TCRdb with MiXCR from the 5' RACE reads. The table shows roughly 600,000 distinct CDR3 sequences, with approximately 18% occurring only once. The sequenced sample was PBMCs or a T cell subset sorted from them (not recorded which). These receptors all come from an adult woman who had mild COVID-19 (a few samples of this study predate the infection). Cell type and time point are not known. Both conserved end residues are part of each CDR3.

CDR3aa: CASSQDFAGGKAIF; j_gene: TRBJ2-1; v_gene: TRBV4-1
CDR3aa: CASSLSTGTYEQYF; j_gene: TRBJ2-7; v_gene: TRBV27
CDR3aa: CASSQGDTAYEQYF; j_gene: TRBJ2-7; v_gene: TRBV3-1
CDR3aa: CAWSAGVSIKNIQYF; j_gene: TRBJ2-4; v_gene: TRBV30
CDR3aa: CASSTGIFNQPQHF; j_gene: TRBJ1-5; v_gene: TRBV2
CDR3aa: CASSLVRKTTNEKLFF; j_gene: TRBJ1-4; v_gene: TRBV7-8
CDR3aa: CASSQVQRGGPDTQYF; j_gene: TRBJ2-3; v_gene: TRBV14
CDR3aa: CASSPKTSGRIGEQYF; j_gene: TRBJ2-7; v_gene: TRBV7-9
CDR3aa: CASSPQSGHDGYTF; j_gene: TRBJ1-2; v_gene: TRBV12-3/TRBV12-4
CDR3aa: CSARDGTGGTGELFF; j_gene: TRBJ2-2; v_gene: TRBV20-1
CDR3aa: CASSSPTGQGPGELFF; j_gene: TRBJ2-2; v_gene: TRBV7-6
CDR3aa: CASSQLIAGVNTGELFF; j_gene: TRBJ2-2; v_gene: TRBV4-1
CDR3aa: CASSQLAGHTDTQYF; j_gene: TRBJ2-3; v_gene: TRBV19
CDR3aa: CASSYFRELGLAGTFWYQETQYF; j_gene: TRBJ2-5; v_gene: TRBV6-7
CDR3aa: CASSFQRETQYF; j_gene: TRBJ2-5; v_gene: TRBV5-1
CDR3aa: CASSVDGRTTGELFF; j_gene: TRBJ2-2; v_gene: TRBV9
CDR3aa: CASSLAVVSHSNQPQHF; j_gene: TRBJ1-5; v_gene: TRBV12-3/TRBV12-4
CDR3aa: CASSIDRFSYNEQFF; j_gene: TRBJ2-1; v_gene: TRBV7-9
CDR3aa: CASGARTSYEQYF; j_gene: TRBJ2-7; v_gene: TRBV5-4
CDR3aa: CSVESPTTGESYEQYF; j_gene: TRBJ2-7; v_gene: TRBV29-1
CDR3aa: CASSPRLAPDTQYF; j_gene: TRBJ2-3; v_gene: TRBV7-2
CDR3aa: CASSQGTGGGEKLFF; j_gene: TRBJ1-4; v_gene: TRBV4-3
CDR3aa: CASRNDGSYNEQFF; j_gene: TRBJ2-1; v_gene: TRBV5-1
CDR3aa: CASSLAGQGTLYEQYF; j_gene: TRBJ2-7; v_gene: TRBV5-1
CDR3aa: CASSQQGADTEAFF; j_gene: TRBJ1-1; v_gene: TRBV4-2
CDR3aa: CASSSSSGTATSYEQYF; j_gene: TRBJ2-7; v_gene: TRBV5-1
CDR3aa: CASSSWGTGENYGYTF; j_gene: TRBJ1-2; v_gene: TRBV6-5
CDR3aa: CSVSTGGFYGYTF; j_gene: TRBJ1-2; v_gene: TRBV29-1
CDR3aa: CASKPLDPEAFF; j_gene: TRBJ1-1; v_gene: TRBV6-1
CDR3aa: CAIKGATYNEQFF; j_gene: TRBJ2-1; v_gene: TRBV10-3
CDR3aa: CASSQAQGRTDTQYF; j_gene: TRBJ2-3; v_gene: TRBV3-1
CDR3aa: CASSFRPLDYEQYF; j_gene: TRBJ2-7; v_gene: TRBV12-3/TRBV12-4
CDR3aa: CATGQGGGDEQFF; j_gene: TRBJ2-1; v_gene: TRBV15
CDR3aa: CASSKGAETQYF; j_gene: TRBJ2-5; v_gene: TRBV12-3/TRBV12-4
CDR3aa: CASSHPNERVSLPEETQYF; j_gene: TRBJ2-5; v_gene: TRBV4-2
CDR3aa: CASSSETSAISYEQYF; j_gene: TRBJ2-7; v_gene: TRBV7-8
CDR3aa: CASSPVGLLSTDTQYF; j_gene: TRBJ2-3; v_gene: TRBV28
CDR3aa: CASSLSDLQGLDSPLHF; j_gene: TRBJ1-6; v_gene: TRBV7-2
CDR3aa: CASSPNRDTEAFF; j_gene: TRBJ1-1; v_gene: TRBV7-9
CDR3aa: CASSLYILGHPKNIQYF; j_gene: TRBJ2-4; v_gene: TRBV7-6
CDR3aa: CASSPRDRTSGANVLTF; j_gene: TRBJ2-6; v_gene: TRBV12-3/TRBV12-4
CDR3aa: CASSLGQGTWRTDTQYF; j_gene: TRBJ2-3; v_gene: TRBV7-6
CDR3aa: CSAIRQSSSGNTIYF; j_gene: TRBJ1-3; v_gene: TRBV29-1
CDR3aa: CASSLLLGTPSSYEQYF; j_gene: TRBJ2-7; v_gene: TRBV7-9